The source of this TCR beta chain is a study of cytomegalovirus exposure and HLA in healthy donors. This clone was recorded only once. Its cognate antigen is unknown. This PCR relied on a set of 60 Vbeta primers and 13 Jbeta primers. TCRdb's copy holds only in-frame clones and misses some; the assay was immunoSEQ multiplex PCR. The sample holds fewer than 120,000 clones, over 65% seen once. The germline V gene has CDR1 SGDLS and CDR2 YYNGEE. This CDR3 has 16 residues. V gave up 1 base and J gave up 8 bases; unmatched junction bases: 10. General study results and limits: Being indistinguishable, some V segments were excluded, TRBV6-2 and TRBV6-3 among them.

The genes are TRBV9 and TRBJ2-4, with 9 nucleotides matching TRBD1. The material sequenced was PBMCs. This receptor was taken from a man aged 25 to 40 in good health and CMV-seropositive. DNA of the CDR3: TGTGCCAGCAGCGTACCTCGGACAGGGGATTCGGACATTCAGTACTTC. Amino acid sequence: CASSVPRTGDSDIQYF.